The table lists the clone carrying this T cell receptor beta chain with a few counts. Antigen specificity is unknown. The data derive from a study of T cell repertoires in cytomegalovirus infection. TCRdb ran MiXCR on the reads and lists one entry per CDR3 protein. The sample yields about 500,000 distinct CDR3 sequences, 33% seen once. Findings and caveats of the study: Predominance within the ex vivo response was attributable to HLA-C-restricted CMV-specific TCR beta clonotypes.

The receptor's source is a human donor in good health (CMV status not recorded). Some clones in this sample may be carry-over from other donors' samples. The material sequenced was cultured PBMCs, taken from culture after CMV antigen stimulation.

CDR3 coding DNA: TGTGCCAGCAGCCCCGACTGGGGAGGCCGATCGGGTTACGAGCAGTACGTC. Translation: CASSPDWGGRSGYEQYV. The chain has TRBV12-3 or TRBV12-4 and TRBJ2-7; D is perhaps TRBD2 (6 bases). This CDR3 has 17 residues. Trimming shortened V by 6 bases and J by 4 bases, and 25 bases separated the two germline ends.